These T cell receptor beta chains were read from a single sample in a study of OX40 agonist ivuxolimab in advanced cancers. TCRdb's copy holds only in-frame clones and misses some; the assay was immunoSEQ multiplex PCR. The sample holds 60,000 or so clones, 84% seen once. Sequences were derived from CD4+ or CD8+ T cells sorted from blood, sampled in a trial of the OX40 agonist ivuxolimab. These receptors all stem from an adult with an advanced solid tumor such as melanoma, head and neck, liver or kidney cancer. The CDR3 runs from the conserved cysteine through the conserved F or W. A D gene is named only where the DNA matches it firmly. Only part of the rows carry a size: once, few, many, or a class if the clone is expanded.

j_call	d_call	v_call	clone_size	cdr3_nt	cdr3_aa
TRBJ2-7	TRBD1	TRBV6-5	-	TGTGCCAGCAGTTACGGCAGGGGGCGTAGTGAGCAGTACTTC	CASSYGRGRSEQYF
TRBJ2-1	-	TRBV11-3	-	TGTGCCAGCAGTCATGACACAAATTTTTACAATGAGCAGTTCTTC	CASSHDTNFYNEQFF
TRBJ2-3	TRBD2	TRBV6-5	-	TGTGCCAGCTGTAGCGGGAGGCGAGATCCGCAGTATTTT	CASCSGRRDPQYF
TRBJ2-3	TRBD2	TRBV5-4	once	TGTGCCAGCAGTTCCGGACTAGCGGGGTTCACAGATACGCAGTATTTT	CASSSGLAGFTDTQYF
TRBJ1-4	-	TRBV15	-	TGTGCCACCAGCAGAGGCGGGACAAGGGGTCGAGATGAAAAACTGTTTTTT	CATSRGGTRGRDEKLFF
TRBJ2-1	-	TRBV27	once	TGTGCCAGCAGTTTTTCTGGGCAGGCATACAATGAGCAGTTCTTC	CASSFSGQAYNEQFF
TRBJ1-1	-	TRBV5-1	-	TGCGCCAGCAGCTTGCTGTCAGAGAACACTGAAGCTTTCTTT	CASSLLSENTEAFF
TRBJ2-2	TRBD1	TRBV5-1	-	TGCGCCAGCAGCGCGCCTACAGGGGTTGGCACCGGGGAGCTGTTTTTT	CASSAPTGVGTGELFF
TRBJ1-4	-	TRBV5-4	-	TGTGCCAGCAGCTCTCGTGGGACGTCTAATGAAAAACTGTTTTTT	CASSSRGTSNEKLFF
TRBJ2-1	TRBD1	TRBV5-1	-	TGCGCCAGCAGCGCAGGGGGCAGCTACAATGAGCAGTTCTTC	CASSAGGSYNEQFF
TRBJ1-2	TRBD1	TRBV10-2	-	TGCGCCAGCAGTGAGAACAGGGGGGCTAACTATGGCTACACCTTC	CASSENRGANYGYTF
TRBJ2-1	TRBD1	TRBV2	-	TGTGCCAGCAAGCCCCGGGACAGGGGAGGCTACAATGAGCAGTTCTTC	CASKPRDRGGYNEQFF
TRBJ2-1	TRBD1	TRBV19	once	TGTGCCAGTACCCCCGGCTCAGCCAGGGGGAATGAGCAGTTCTTC	CASTPGSARGNEQFF
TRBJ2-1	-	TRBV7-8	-	TGTGCCAGCAGCCTCAAGCGGACTACCTCCTACAATGAGCAGTTCTTC	CASSLKRTTSYNEQFF
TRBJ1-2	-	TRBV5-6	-	TGTGCCAGCGGAGGAATGGCCAACTATGGCTACACCTTC	CASGGMANYGYTF
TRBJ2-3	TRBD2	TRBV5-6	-	TGTGCCAGCAGCTTGACTAGCGGGAGTACAGATACGCAGTATTTT	CASSLTSGSTDTQYF
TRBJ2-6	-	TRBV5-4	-	TGTGCCAGCAGCCCGGGGGTACAGATTGGGGCCAACGTCCTGACTTTC	CASSPGVQIGANVLTF
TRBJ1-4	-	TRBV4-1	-	TGCGCCAGCAGCCAAGGGTTGCAGGCGAGGGAAAAACTGTTTTTT	CASSQGLQAREKLFF
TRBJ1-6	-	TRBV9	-	TGTGCCAGCAGCGTGAGGGTGGGCACACCCCTCCACTTT	CASSVRVGTPLHF
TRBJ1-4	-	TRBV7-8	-	TGTGCCAGCAGCTTAGGAGGGGTTGGGGAAAAACTGTTTTTT	CASSLGGVGEKLFF
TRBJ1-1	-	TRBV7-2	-	TGTGCCAGCAGCCCAGACACACGGACTGAAGCTTTCTTT	CASSPDTRTEAFF
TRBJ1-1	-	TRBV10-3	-	TGTGCCAGCAGCCCCGAATTCAGGCATCCCGTGACTTTCTTT	CASSPEFRHPVTFF
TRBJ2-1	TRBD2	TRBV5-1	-	TGCGCCAGCAGCTTGGAAGGACTAGCGCATGAGCAGTTCTTC	CASSLEGLAHEQFF
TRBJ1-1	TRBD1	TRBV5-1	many	TGCGCCAGCAGCGCCGGGACAGGGGGCGTGAACACTGAAGCTTTCTTT	CASSAGTGGVNTEAFF
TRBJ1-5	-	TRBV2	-	TGTGCCAGCAGTGAAGCCCTAGGAATCAATCAGCCCCAGCATTTT	CASSEALGINQPQHF
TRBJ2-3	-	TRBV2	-	TGTGCCAGGGGGGACCAAATCCGAGATACGCAGTATTTT	CARGDQIRDTQYF
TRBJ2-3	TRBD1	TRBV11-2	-	TGTGCCAGCAGCCTAACAGGGGGCGGAGATACGCAGTATTTT	CASSLTGGGDTQYF
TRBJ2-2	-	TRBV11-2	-	TGTGCCAGCAGCTTAGGGAACTTCCGGGCCGGGGAGCTGTTTTTT	CASSLGNFRAGELFF
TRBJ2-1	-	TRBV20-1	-	TGCAGTGCTAGTTCTACGGTTGAGCAGTTCTTC	CSASSTVEQFF